A single sample is the source of the 30 T cell receptor beta chains below, sequenced in a study of T cell repertoires in cytomegalovirus infection. TCRdb reanalysed the reads using MiXCR and keeps one entry per CDR3 protein. The data hold approximately 140,000 distinct CDR3 sequences, with 20% to 30% observed a single time. These TCRs are of unknown antigen specificity. The sequenced sample was PBMCs, sequenced either directly or after in vitro stimulation (not recorded which). These receptors were taken from a human donor in good health (CMV status not recorded). Some clones in this sample may be carry-over from other donors' samples.

This clonotype has only a few counts. The chain couples TRBV19 to TRBJ1-2; D call uncertain. Germline CDR1 reads LNHDA; CDR2 reads SQIVND (reference sequence). The CDR3 is 12 residues long. Trimming took off 10 bases at V and 8 bases at J, with 17 bases between the two ends. The CDR3 sequence: CATSFGPGGYTF. CDR3 sequence (DNA): TGTGCCACCTCGTTTGGGCCGGGCGGCTACACCTTC.

The J gene is TRBJ1-5, the V gene TRBV29-1; D is perhaps TRBD1 (6 bases). The germline gives CDR1 SQVTM, CDR2 ANQGSEA. V lost 7 bases, J lost 7 bases, and 14 bases lay in between. This CDR3 has 12 amino acids. This CDR3 reads CSAGGQNQPQHF. CDR3 nucleotides: TGCAGCGCTGGGGGGCAAAACCAGCCCCAGCATTTT.

This clonotype has at least ten counts. This chain connects TRBV12-3 or TRBV12-4 to TRBJ2-2, with TRBD2 as a possible D gene (6 bases). V shed 7 bases and J shed 1 base, with 10 bases lying between them. This CDR3 has 14 amino acids. CDR3 nucleotide sequence: TGTGCCAGCAAGGGACTTTTGAACACCGGGGAGCTGTTTTTT. Translated: CASKGLLNTGELFF.

This clonotype was picked up a small number of times. This chain joins TRBV4-1 and TRBJ1-4; D is uncertain. The CDR3 loop spans 19 amino acids. With 1 base removed from V and 0 bases from J, the gap between germline ends came to 18 bases. Germline V CDR1 and CDR2: MGHRA, YSYEKL. In nucleotides, the CDR3 is TGCGCCAGCAGCCAAGCTGGAGGAGGCACACAGCCAACTAATGAAAAACTGTTTTTT. The encoded protein is CASSQAGGGTQPTNEKLFF.

There are many counts of this clonotype. The CDR3 DNA reads TGTGCCAGCACCAAAAAAACCGGGATTGAGATTAGGCTTGGCAATCAGCCCCAGCATTTT. This sequence encodes CASTKKTGIEIRLGNQPQHF. J is TRBJ1-5 and V is TRBV7-6; D not resolved. V was trimmed by 7 bases and J by 2 bases, leaving 30 bases between them. Germline CDR1 reads SGHVS; CDR2 reads FNYEAQ. This CDR3 is built from 20 residues.

This clonotype was seen a few times. The chain links TRBV20-1 to TRBJ2-1; D is uncertain. Germline CDR1 is DFQATT and CDR2 is SNEGSKA (reference sequence). The germline V and J ends were trimmed by 2 bases and 6 bases, with 5 bases remaining between them. CDR3 size: 11 residues. The CDR3 region is CSARNPNEQFF. In DNA, the CDR3 is TGCAGTGCTAGAAATCCCAATGAGCAGTTCTTC.

The chain uses TRBV7-2 and TRBJ1-1, with D possibly matching TRBD1 (5 bases). Germline CDR1 reads SGHTA; CDR2 reads FQGNSA. Deletions cut 5 bases from V and 0 bases from J, with 19 bases between. The CDR3 is made up of 17 amino acids. In DNA, the CDR3 is TGTGCCAGCAGCGCCCGAAGGGGCAGAATAATGAACACTGAAGCTTTCTTT. Its translation: CASSARRGRIMNTEAFF.

This clonotype was counted a few times. The chain uses TRBV30 and TRBJ2-5, with 10 nucleotides matching TRBD2. The length of the CDR3 is 15 residues. Trimming at V came to 2 bases and at J to 5 bases, leaving 8 bases not matched to a gene. Germline CDR1 GTSNPN, CDR2 SVGIG (reference sequence). This CDR3 reads CAWSNWGLATETQYF. CDR3 coding DNA: TGTGCCTGGAGTAATTGGGGACTAGCGACGGAGACCCAGTACTTC.

The chain recombines TRBV4-2 with TRBJ1-1; D gene unclear. This CDR3 has 14 residues. Per germline, CDR1 LGHNA and CDR2 YNFKEQ. V was shortened by 3 bases and J by 0 bases, with 8 bases between the two germline ends. The CDR3 is CASSQHGVNTEAFF. The CDR3 bases are TGTGCCAGCAGCCAGCACGGAGTGAACACTGAAGCTTTCTTT.

This clonotype turned up a few times. The chain has TRBV6-2 or TRBV6-3 and TRBJ1-1; D might be TRBD1 (5 bases). Germline loops: CDR1 MNHEY, CDR2 SVGEGT. The CDR3 extends over 16 amino acids. The V gene lost 3 bases and the J gene lost 0 bases, with 14 bases spanning the gap. The CDR3 region has the DNA TGTGCCAGCAGTTATACCACCGGGACGCTGAACACTGAAGCTTTCTTT. It translates to CASSYTTGTLNTEAFF.

The V gene is TRBV12-5, the J gene TRBJ1-3, with D maybe TRBD1 (6 bases). Per germline, CDR1 LGHNT and CDR2 FRNRAP. V was pared by 1 base and J by 6 bases, with 16 bases between. CDR3 size: 16 residues. The CDR3 DNA sequence: TGTGCTAGTGGTTTGGCCCTCGCAGGGGCCCAAAACACCATATATTTT. Amino acids: CASGLALAGAQNTIYF.

Here the CDR3 reads CASSTTAKNIQYF. The CDR3 DNA sequence: TGTGCCAGCAGCACAACGGCCAAAAACATTCAGTACTTC. The chain uses TRBV12-3 or TRBV12-4 and TRBJ2-4, with D hard to call. The CDR3 has 13 amino acids. V dropped 6 bases and J dropped 1 base, with 7 bases sitting between them.

This clonotype occurred a few times. The chain recombines TRBV18 with TRBJ1-5, with TRBD1 matching 11 bases. Germline values: CDR1 KGHSH, CDR2 LQKENI. V trimming: 4 bases; J trimming: 7 bases; junction bases outside the gene matches: 12. The CDR3 has 17 residues. Written as DNA, the CDR3 is TGTGCCAGCTCACGGACCTCTCAGGACAGGGGGCTCCAGCCCCAGCATTTT. Residues: CASSRTSQDRGLQPQHF.

The table lists this clonotype with a few counts. This chain uses TRBV7-2 with TRBJ2-5; no definite D call. The CDR3 has 13 amino acids. The V gene lost 5 bases and the J gene lost 4 bases, with 11 bases spanning the gap. Germline lookup yields CDR1 SGHTA and CDR2 FQGNSA. CDR3 DNA: TGTGCCAGCAGCCAAGGGTCAGGAGAGACCCAGTACTTC. Its protein is CASSQGSGETQYF. The variable domain in full, with the rest retrieved from reference TRBV7-2 and TRBJ2-5, is GAGVSQSPSNKVTEKGKDVELRCDPISGHTALYWYRQSLGQGLEFLIYFQGNSAPDKSGLPSDRFSAERTGGSVSTLTIQRTQQEDSAVYLCASSQGSGETQYFGPGTRLLVL.

The J gene is TRBJ2-3, the V gene TRBV24-1; TRBD1 is a possible D gene (6 bases). The ends were cut back, 3 bases at V and 5 bases at J, with 11 bases in the middle. CDR1 and CDR2 (germline): KGHDR, SFDVKD. CDR3 length equals 14 residues. CDR3 in DNA: TGTGCCACCAGTGATGCACAGGGTGGAGATACGCAGTATTTT. Its protein product is CATSDAQGGDTQYF.

The gene calls are TRBV25-1 and TRBJ2-5; a weak D match, TRBD2 (6 bases). CDR3 length: 14 residues. V dropped 2 bases and J dropped 4 bases, with 11 bases sitting between them. The germline gives CDR1 MGHDK, CDR2 SYGVNS. CDR3 amino acids: CASSEPGVGETQYF. The CDR3 DNA follows: TGTGCCAGCAGTGAACCGGGGGTTGGAGAGACCCAGTACTTC.

This clonotype was counted only a few times. The chain recombines TRBV2 with TRBJ1-6; TRBD1 agrees at 11 bases. The CDR3 loop spans 14 amino acids. Germline CDR1 reads SNHLY; CDR2 reads FYNNEI. After removal of 6 bases from V and 12 bases from J, the junction contained 7 bases not matched to a gene. The CDR3 DNA is TGTGCCAGCAGGGGACAGGGGGGCGGGATACCCCTCCACTTT. Translation gives CASRGQGGGIPLHF.

The genes are TRBV7-3 and TRBJ2-1; the match to TRBD2 covers 7 bases. The germline gives CDR1 SGHTA, CDR2 FQGTGA. The V segment lost 10 bases and the J segment 7 bases; nucleotides outside the gene matches: 13. This CDR3 has 14 residues. CDR3 protein: CANERELKGNEQFF. The CDR3 DNA follows: TGTGCCAACGAGCGGGAACTGAAAGGGAATGAGCAGTTCTTC.

The chain employs TRBV5-6 and TRBJ2-7, with 13 bases identical to TRBD2. CDR1 and CDR2 (germline): SGHDT, YYEEEE. The CDR3 contains 16 residues. With 4 bases clipped from V and 3 bases from J, the junction kept 7 bases outside the gene matches. The CDR3 loop is CASSPGTSGILYEQYF. For the CDR3, the DNA is TGTGCCAGCAGCCCCGGGACTAGCGGGATCCTCTACGAGCAGTACTTC.

The chain couples TRBV12-3 or TRBV12-4 to TRBJ2-5; TRBD1 matches 8 bases. The CDR3 totals 15 residues. With V trimmed by 2 bases and J by 5 bases, 7 bases remained unmatched. For the CDR3, the DNA is TGTGCCAGCAGTTTAAGTCCAGGGGGCCGTGAGACCCAGTACTTC. It codes for CASSLSPGGRETQYF.

This clonotype was seen ten or more times. The chain links TRBV6-1 to TRBJ1-2, with D unclear. This CDR3 is 11 amino acids long. Germline V gene sequence: CDR1 MNHNS, CDR2 SASEGT. V was cut by 0 bases and J by 8 bases, with 4 bases left in between. The CDR3 nucleotides read TGTGCCAGCAGTGAAGCGGGAGGCTACACCTTC. Residues: CASSEAGGYTF.

Remarks on this clonotype: This could be a read error, since a much larger clone is one nucleotide away. The rearrangement joins TRBV7-7 to TRBJ2-1, with TRBD2 as a possible D gene (6 bases). Germline lookup yields CDR1 SSHAT and CDR2 FNYEAQ (reference sequence). The CDR3 covers 15 residues. This CDR3 is CTSSPNRARRNEQFF. The CDR3 DNA follows: TGTACTAGCAGCCCCAACCGGGCCAGGCGAAATGAGCAGTTCTTC.

CDR3 in DNA: TGCGCCAGCAGCTTCGATCGGCGAAACACCGGGGAGCTGTTTTTT. Translation: CASSFDRRNTGELFF. The gene calls are TRBV5-1 and TRBJ2-2; no reliable D call. This CDR3 spans 15 amino acids. Germline CDR1 SGHRS, CDR2 YFSETQ. The V end lost 2 bases, the J end lost 2 bases, and 10 bases lay between the germline ends.

The V and J genes are TRBV9 and TRBJ2-1; the match to TRBD2 covers 12 bases. The CDR3 runs 16 residues. Trimming at V came to 0 bases and at J to 7 bases, leaving 5 bases not matched to a gene. CDR1 is SGDLS, CDR2 YYNGEE, per germline. This chain's CDR3 is CASSVATSGRQNEQFF. In DNA, the CDR3 is TGTGCCAGCAGCGTAGCTACTAGCGGGAGGCAAAATGAGCAGTTCTTC. The full variable domain, with the rest looked up from reference TRBV9 and TRBJ2-1, is DSGVTQTPKHLITATGQRVTLRCSPRSGDLSVYWYQQSLDQGLQFLIQYYNGEERAKGNILERFSAQQFPDLHSELNLSSLELGDSALYFCASSVATSGRQNEQFFGPGTRLTVL.

The gene calls are TRBV11-2 and TRBJ2-5; a weak D match, TRBD1 (6 bases). Trimming shortened V by 5 bases and J by 1 base, and 8 bases separated the two germline ends. The CDR3 extends over 13 amino acids. The germline CDR1 and CDR2 sequences are SGHAT and FQNNGV. In DNA, the CDR3 is TGTGCCAGCAGCGCAGGGGTCCAAGAGACCCAGTACTTC. This sequence encodes CASSAGVQETQYF.

V and J are TRBV5-6 and TRBJ2-7; maybe TRBD2 (6 bases). The ends were cut back, 5 bases at V and 2 bases at J, with 20 bases in the middle. The CDR3 is 16 amino acids. Germline CDR1 SGHDT, CDR2 YYEEEE. The CDR3 region has the DNA TGTGCCAGCAGGAGCCTGGAGGGGAATAACCCCTACGAGCAGTACGTC. Translation: CASRSLEGNNPYEQYV.

The chain is built from TRBV7-2 and TRBJ2-5; D gene uncertain. From germline, CDR1 is SGHTA and CDR2 FQGNSA. Trimming stripped 1 base from V and 2 bases from J, with 11 bases between. The CDR3 runs 15 residues. DNA for the CDR3: TGTGCCAGCAGCTTAGATGGAAGGGATCAAGAGACCCAGTACTTC. It is translated as CASSLDGRDQETQYF.

This clonotype has just one count. The gene calls are TRBV5-1 and TRBJ2-1; D is perhaps TRBD1 (6 bases). CDR1 and CDR2 (germline): SGHRS, YFSETQ. The germline V and J ends were trimmed by 2 bases and 6 bases, with 15 bases remaining between them. This CDR3 has 15 amino acids. The CDR3 DNA reads TGCGCCAGCAGCTTAACAGGGAAATCGGGCAATGAGCAGTTCTTC. It translates to CASSLTGKSGNEQFF.

This clonotype was recorded a few times. The chain uses TRBV28 and TRBJ1-3, with TRBD1 matching over 8 bases. This CDR3 has 16 amino acids. Per the germline V gene, CDR1 is MDHEN and CDR2 is SYDVKM. Germline trimming cut 5 bases from V and 1 base from J; bases unmatched to any gene: 7. CDR3 sequence reads: CASSRRTGYSGNTIYF. DNA of the CDR3: TGTGCCAGCAGTCGAAGGACAGGGTATTCTGGAAACACCATATATTTT. Combining the CDR3 with reference TRBV28 and TRBJ1-3 gives the whole variable domain DVKVTQSSRYLVKRTGEKVFLECVQDMDHENMFWYRQDPGLGLRLIYFSYDVKMKEKGDIPEGYSVSREKKERFSLILESASTNQTSMYLCASSRRTGYSGNTIYFGEGSWLTVV.

In DNA, the CDR3 is TGTGCCAGCAGTTCCGGACAGACTTCCTACGAGCAGTACGTC. This codes for CASSSGQTSYEQYV. This sequence joins TRBV12-3 or TRBV12-4 and TRBJ2-7, with D maybe TRBD1 (6 bases). The CDR3 consists of 14 residues. Trimming removed 4 bases from V and 1 base from J, with 11 bases in between.